The clone carrying this TCR beta chain occurred once. The record originates from a study of OX40 agonist ivuxolimab in advanced cancers. V dropped 0 bases and J dropped 5; count of bases not matched to a gene: 3. The CDR3 totals 14 residues. CDR1 and CDR2 from the germline V gene are SGHRS and YFSETQ. Profiling relied on immunoSEQ multiplex PCR, and the TCRdb table lists in-frame clones only, not all of them. The data contain 77,000 or so clones, about 89% of them singletons. Sequencing was performed on CD4+ or CD8+ T cells sorted from blood, taken in a trial of the OX40 agonist ivuxolimab. The receptor's source is an adult with an advanced solid tumor such as melanoma, head and neck, liver or kidney cancer. V is TRBV5-1 and J is TRBJ2-3, with 7 nucleotides matching TRBD1. CDR3 loop: CASSLGGQKDTQYF. The DNA of the CDR3 is TGCGCCAGCAGCTTGGGGGGACAGAAAGATACGCAGTATTTT. Full variable domain (missing parts from reference TRBV5-1 and TRBJ2-3): KAGVTQTPRYLIKTRGQQVTLSCSPISGHRSVSWYQQTPGQGLQFLFEYFSETQRNKGNFPGRFSGRQFSNSRSEMNVSTLELGDSALYLCASSLGGQKDTQYFGPGTRLTVL.